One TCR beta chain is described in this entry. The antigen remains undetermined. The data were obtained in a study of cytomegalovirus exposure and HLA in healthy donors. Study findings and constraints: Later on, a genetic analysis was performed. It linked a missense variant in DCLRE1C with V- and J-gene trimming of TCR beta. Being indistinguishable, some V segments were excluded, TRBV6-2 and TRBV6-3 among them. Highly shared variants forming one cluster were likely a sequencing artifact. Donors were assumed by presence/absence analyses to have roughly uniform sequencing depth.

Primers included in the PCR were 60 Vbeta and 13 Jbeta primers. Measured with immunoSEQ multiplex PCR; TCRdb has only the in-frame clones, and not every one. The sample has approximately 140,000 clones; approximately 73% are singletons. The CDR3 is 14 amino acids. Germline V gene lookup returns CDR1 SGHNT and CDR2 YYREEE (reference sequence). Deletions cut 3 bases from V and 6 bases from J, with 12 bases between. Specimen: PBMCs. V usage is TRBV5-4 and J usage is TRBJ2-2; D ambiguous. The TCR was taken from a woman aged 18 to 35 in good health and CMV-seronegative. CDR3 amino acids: CASSSNSAPGELFF. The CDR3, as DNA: TGTGCCAGCAGCTCCAACTCTGCGCCCGGGGAGCTGTTTTTT.